This TCR beta chain was sequenced during a study of T-cell reconstitution after alpha-beta-depleted transplantation in children. General study points: It was newly produced T cells that mostly accounted for T-cell counts and diversity one year after transplant.

The sample holds a few counts of this clonotype. Its antigen is still unknown. A TCRbeta library incorporating unique molecular identifiers was prepared. TCRdb used MiXCR to reprocess the PCR reads, holding one entry per CDR3 protein. The data show roughly 100,000 distinct CDR3 sequences, with about 5.6% seen just once and roughly 6.1% held by the top ten. Germline CDR1 reads SGHTA; CDR2 reads FQGNSA. The CDR3 extends over 15 amino acids. V lost 1 base and J 2 bases, leaving 11 bases between the germline ends. This sequence originates from a female patient aged 2-15 years who had a stem cell transplant for Fanconi anemia, so the T cells may come from the graft donor. The chain uses TRBV7-2 and TRBJ1-2, with D uncertain. Source: PBMCs, mostly from graft donor cells, taken 60 days after TCRalphabeta/CD19-depleted stem cell transplant. The CDR3 bases are TGTGCCAGCAGCTTAGATAACAGAATAAACTATGGCTACACCTTC. Protein sequence: CASSLDNRINYGYTF.